Shown below are 18 T cell receptor beta chains from a single sample sequenced in a study of shared clonotypes between healthy human individuals. Generated by immunoSEQ multiplex PCR, the TCRdb table keeps only in-frame clones and is missing some. Counted here are about a million clones, about 80% occurring once; the ten biggest clones make up approximately 1.5%. The source material was memory CD4+ T cells sorted from blood. Subset meaning: CD45RA-negative fraction. The receptors come from a man between 18 and 29 years old in good health.

This chain uses TRBV7-2 with TRBJ2-2, with TRBD1 matching over 7 bases. Trimming took 5 bases from V and 6 from J; bases not matched to a gene: 6. CDR1 is SGHTA and CDR2 is FQGNSA in the germline V gene. This CDR3 region has 14 residues. CDR3 nucleotide sequence: TGTGCCAGCAGCCCACACAGGGGCTCCGGGGAGCTGTTTTTT. It codes for CASSPHRGSGELFF.

The CDR3: CASSLTRRADTQYF. CDR3 sequence (DNA): TGTGCCAGCAGCTTAACACGACGCGCAGATACGCAGTATTTT. The chain couples TRBV11-3 to TRBJ2-3; D is ambiguous. This CDR3 comprises 14 residues. Trimming shortened V by 2 bases and J by 4 bases, and 10 bases separated the two germline ends. Per germline, CDR1 SGHNT and CDR2 YENEEA.

Concerning this clone: A much larger clonotype is one base distant, so this may be a read error. This sample also contains other DNA sequences that code for the same CDR3. The chain recombines TRBV5-1 with TRBJ2-7; weak D call: TRBD1 (5 bases). This CDR3 has 13 amino acids. Trimming shortened V by 0 bases and J by 1 base, and 5 bases separated the two germline ends. Looked up from germline, CDR1 is SGHRS and CDR2 is YFSETQ. The CDR3 DNA follows: TGCGCCAGCAGCTTGGACAGGTCCTACGAGCAGTACTTC. It translates to CASSLDRSYEQYF. The full variable domain, rest sourced from reference TRBV5-1 and TRBJ2-7, is KAGVTQTPRYLIKTRGQQVTLSCSPISGHRSVSWYQQTPGQGLQFLFEYFSETQRNKGNFPGRFSGRQFSNSRSEMNVSTLELGDSALYLCASSLDRSYEQYFGPGTRLTVT.

The rearrangement links TRBV7-6 to TRBJ2-5; 9 positions match TRBD1. The CDR3 is 16 residues long. Germline CDR1 is SGHVS and CDR2 is FNYEAQ. V lost 5 bases, J lost 5 bases, and 12 bases stayed unmatched. For the CDR3, the DNA is TGTGCCAGCAGCCCAACCCGGGACAGGGAGGTGGAGACCCAGTACTTC. Its protein is CASSPTRDREVETQYF.

The chain is built from TRBV15 and TRBJ2-3, with 9 nucleotides matching TRBD2. V was pared by 0 bases and J by 4 bases, with 5 bases of the junction left unmatched. The length of the CDR3 is 16 residues. Looked up from germline, CDR1 is LNHNV and CDR2 is YYDKDF (reference sequence). CDR3 in DNA: TGTGCCACCAGCAGAGATCAAAGCGGGGGGCCAGATACGCAGTATTTT. Its protein product is CATSRDQSGGPDTQYF.

The chain couples TRBV10-3 to TRBJ2-7; 12 bases are shared with TRBD2. Losses at the gene ends were 3 bases for V and 3 bases for J; bases not matched to a gene: 3. CDR1 ENHRY and CDR2 SYGVKD come from the germline V gene. The CDR3 sequence is 15 residues long. CDR3 residues: CAISDPTSGGYEQYF. The CDR3 nucleotides read TGTGCCATCAGTGATCCGACTAGCGGGGGCTACGAGCAGTACTTC.

The chain employs TRBV6-5 and TRBJ1-2; D is uncertain. Germline V CDR1 and CDR2: MNHEY, SVGAGI. The CDR3 totals 12 residues. With 5 bases removed from V and 8 bases from J, the gap between germline ends came to 12 bases. The CDR3 is CASSHRAEGYTF. CDR3 nucleotide sequence: TGTGCCAGCAGTCACCGGGCAGAAGGCTACACCTTC.

The rearrangement links TRBV30 to TRBJ1-2, with 11 bases identical to TRBD1. Germline assignment: CDR1 GTSNPN and CDR2 SVGIG (reference sequence). V gave up 5 bases and J gave up 6 bases; unmatched junction bases: 8. The CDR3 sequence is 14 residues long. CDR3 nucleotides: TGTGCCTGGGGGGGACAGGGGGAGTTACATGGCTACACCTTC. It is translated as CAWGGQGELHGYTF.

The chain recombines TRBV6-6 with TRBJ2-2; tentatively, D is TRBD1 (6 bases). This CDR3 is built from 14 residues. CDR1 is MNHNY and CDR2 is SVGAGI in the germline V gene (reference sequence). V dropped 6 bases and J dropped 2 bases, with 10 bases sitting between them. The CDR3 DNA follows: TGTGCCAGCAGGGGACAAATAAACACCGGGGAGCTGTTTTTT. Its translation: CASRGQINTGELFF.

This clone was recorded a few times. The identical CDR3 is also encoded by other nucleotide sequences in the sample. The chain joins TRBV19 to TRBJ2-1; no reliable D call. V lost 0 bases and J 0 bases, leaving 6 bases between the germline ends. The CDR3 is made up of 15 amino acids. CDR1 is LNHDA, CDR2 SQIVND, per germline (reference sequence). CDR3 bases: TGTGCCAGTAGTATAGACAGTAGCTCCTACAATGAGCAGTTCTTC. This encodes CASSIDSSSYNEQFF.

This chain connects TRBV18 to TRBJ1-4, with TRBD1 matching 10 bases. Germline-derived CDR1 and CDR2 are KGHSH and LQKENI. The CDR3 consists of 15 residues. The J segment lost 6 bases and the V segment lost 4 bases, leaving 5 bases of the junction unmatched. The CDR3 reads CASSRQGANDEKLFF. The CDR3 nucleotides are TGTGCCAGCTCACGACAGGGGGCAAATGATGAAAAACTGTTTTTT.

This chain connects TRBV5-4 to TRBJ2-7, with D uncertain. V was clipped by 3 bases and J by 3 bases, with 7 bases between them. CDR3 size: 12 residues. The germline CDR1 and CDR2 sequences are SGHNT and YYREEE (reference sequence). The CDR3 spells CASSWLDYEQYF. In DNA, the CDR3 is TGTGCCAGCAGCTGGTTAGACTACGAGCAGTACTTC.

This chain links TRBV28 with TRBJ1-3; 11 nucleotides agree with TRBD1. Germline CDR1 is MDHEN and CDR2 is SYDVKM. The CDR3 runs to 16 residues. J was trimmed by 0 bases and V by 4 bases; bases with no gene match: 2. CDR3 DNA sequence: TGTGCCAGCAGTTCCGGGACAGGGGGCTCTGGAAACACCATATATTTT. Protein: CASSSGTGGSGNTIYF.

This chain joins TRBV29-1 and TRBJ2-2; D remains unclear. Germline-derived CDR1 and CDR2 are SQVTM and ANQGSEA. This CDR3 contains 11 residues. Trimming removed 2 bases at V and 7 bases at J, with 5 bases between. CDR3 DNA sequence: TGCAGCGTTGAATTCCGCGGGGAGCTGTTTTTT. Translation gives CSVEFRGELFF.

The gene calls are TRBV7-8 and TRBJ2-3; perhaps TRBD2 as D (5 bases). Germline values: CDR1 SGHVS, CDR2 FQNEAQ. This CDR3 has 12 amino acids. Trimming removed 7 bases from V and 9 bases from J, with 14 bases in between. The CDR3 DNA sequence: TGTGCCAGCACCCCGATTAGCGCCACGCAGTATTTT. Its translation is CASTPISATQYF.

About this clone: A read error may account for a junction end that differs from germline. This chain joins TRBV5-6 and TRBJ2-7; 9 bases are a match to TRBD1. The length of the CDR3 is 15 residues. Germline CDR1 SGHDT, CDR2 YYEEEE. The CDR3 region is CASSYPDRGITQRAF. The CDR3 nucleotides are TGTGCCAGCAGCTACCCGGACAGGGGAATAACCCAACGGGCCTTC.

The chain links TRBV6-5 to TRBJ1-1; D remains unclear. The CDR3 has 14 amino acids. Trimming shortened V by 4 bases and J by 5 bases, and 14 bases separated the two germline ends. The germline gives CDR1 MNHEY, CDR2 SVGAGI. CDR3 protein: CASSLTAIGTEAFF. In DNA, the CDR3 is TGTGCCAGCAGTTTAACAGCTATCGGGACTGAAGCTTTCTTT.

The genes are TRBV5-1 and TRBJ2-3, with 15 bases identical to TRBD2. Trimming took 2 bases from V and 0 from J; bases not matched to a gene: 7. Germline V CDR1 and CDR2: SGHRS, YFSETQ. The CDR3 extends over 19 amino acids. CDR3 nucleotide sequence: TGCGCCAGCAGCTTCCTCGGACTAGCGGGAGGGACTAGCACAGATACGCAGTATTTT. Translation gives CASSFLGLAGGTSTDTQYF.